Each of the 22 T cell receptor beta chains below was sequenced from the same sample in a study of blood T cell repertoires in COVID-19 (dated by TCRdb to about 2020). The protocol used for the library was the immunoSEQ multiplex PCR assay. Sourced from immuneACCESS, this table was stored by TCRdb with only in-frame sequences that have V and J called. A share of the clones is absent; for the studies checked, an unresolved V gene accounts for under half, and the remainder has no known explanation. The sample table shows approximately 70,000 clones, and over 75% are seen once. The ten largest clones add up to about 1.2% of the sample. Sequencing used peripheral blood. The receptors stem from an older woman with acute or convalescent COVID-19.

CDR3 protein: CASSRVSGHQETQYF. In DNA, the CDR3 is TGTGCCAGCAGTCGAGTCTCAGGGCACCAAGAGACCCAGTACTTC. The V and J genes are TRBV6-5 and TRBJ2-5; the D gene is possibly TRBD1 (5 bases). This CDR3 has 15 residues. Trimming stripped 5 bases from V and 0 bases from J, with 13 bases between. Germline CDR1 MNHEY, CDR2 SVGAGI.

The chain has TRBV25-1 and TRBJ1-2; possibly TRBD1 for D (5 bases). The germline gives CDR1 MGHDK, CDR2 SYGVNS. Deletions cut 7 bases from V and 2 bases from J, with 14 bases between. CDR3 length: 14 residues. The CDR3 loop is CASKAAGDNYGYTF. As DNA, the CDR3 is TGTGCCAGCAAAGCAGCGGGGGACAACTATGGCTACACCTTC.

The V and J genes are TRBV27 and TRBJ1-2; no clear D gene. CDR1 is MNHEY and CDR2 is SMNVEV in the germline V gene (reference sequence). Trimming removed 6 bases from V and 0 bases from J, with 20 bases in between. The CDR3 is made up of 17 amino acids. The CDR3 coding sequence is TGTGCCAGCAGGGGGTGGTCAGCGGAACCAGCTAACTATGGCTACACCTTC. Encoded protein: CASRGWSAEPANYGYTF.

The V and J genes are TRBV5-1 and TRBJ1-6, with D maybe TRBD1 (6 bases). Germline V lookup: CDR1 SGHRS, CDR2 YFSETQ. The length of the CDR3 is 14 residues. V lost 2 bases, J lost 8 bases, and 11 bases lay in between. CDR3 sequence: CASSFTGWDSPLHF. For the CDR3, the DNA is TGCGCCAGCAGCTTTACAGGGTGGGATTCACCCCTCCACTTT.

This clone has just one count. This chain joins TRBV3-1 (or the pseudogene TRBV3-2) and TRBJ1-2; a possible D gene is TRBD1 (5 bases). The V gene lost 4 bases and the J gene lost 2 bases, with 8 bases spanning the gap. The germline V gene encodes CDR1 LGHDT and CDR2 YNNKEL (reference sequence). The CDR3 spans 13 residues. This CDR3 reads CASSPRGNYGYTF. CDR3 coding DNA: TGTGCCAGCAGCCCCCGGGGGAACTATGGCTACACCTTC.

CDR3 sequence reads: CASSPGTGDSNQPQHF. The CDR3 DNA sequence: TGCGCCAGCAGCCCCGGGACAGGGGACAGCAATCAGCCCCAGCATTTT. The V gene is TRBV5-1, the J gene TRBJ1-5, with 10 bases that match TRBD1. V trimming: 4 bases; J trimming: 1 base; junction bases outside the gene matches: 5. This CDR3 is built from 16 residues. Germline CDR1 is SGHRS and CDR2 is YFSETQ.

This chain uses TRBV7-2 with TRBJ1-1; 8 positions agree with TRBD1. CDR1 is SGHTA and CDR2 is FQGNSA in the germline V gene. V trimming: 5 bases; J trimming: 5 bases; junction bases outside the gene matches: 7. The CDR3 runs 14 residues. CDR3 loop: CASSPGQGSTEAFF. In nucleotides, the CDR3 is TGTGCCAGCAGCCCCGGACAGGGTAGTACTGAAGCTTTCTTT. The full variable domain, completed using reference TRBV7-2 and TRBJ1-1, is GAGVSQSPSNKVTEKGKDVELRCDPISGHTALYWYRQSLGQGLEFLIYFQGNSAPDKSGLPSDRFSAERTGGSVSTLTIQRTQQEDSAVYLCASSPGQGSTEAFFGQGTRLTVV.

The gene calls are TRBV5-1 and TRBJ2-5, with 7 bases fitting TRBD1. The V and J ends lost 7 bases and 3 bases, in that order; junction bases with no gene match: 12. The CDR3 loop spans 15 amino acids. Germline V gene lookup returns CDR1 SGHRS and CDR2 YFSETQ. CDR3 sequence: CASRWSGTVEETQYF. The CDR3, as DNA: TGCGCCAGCCGCTGGTCCGGGACAGTAGAAGAGACCCAGTACTTC.

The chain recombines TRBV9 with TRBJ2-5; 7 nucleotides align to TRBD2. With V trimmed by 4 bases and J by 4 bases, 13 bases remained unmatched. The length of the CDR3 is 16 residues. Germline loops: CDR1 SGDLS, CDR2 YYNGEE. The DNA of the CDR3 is TGTGCCAGCAGCCGCCTCCCGGGGGGAGCGCTAGAGACCCAGTACTTC. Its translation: CASSRLPGGALETQYF.

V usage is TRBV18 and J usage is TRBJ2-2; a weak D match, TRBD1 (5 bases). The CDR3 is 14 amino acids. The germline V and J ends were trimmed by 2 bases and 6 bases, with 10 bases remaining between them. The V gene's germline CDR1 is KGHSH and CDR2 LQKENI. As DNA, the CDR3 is TGTGCCAGCTCACCAACAGGAACTGCCGGGGAGCTGTTTTTT. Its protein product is CASSPTGTAGELFF.

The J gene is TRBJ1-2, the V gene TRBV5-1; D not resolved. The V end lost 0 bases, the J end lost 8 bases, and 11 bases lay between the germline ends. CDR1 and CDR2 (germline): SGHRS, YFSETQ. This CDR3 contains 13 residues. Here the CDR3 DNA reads TGCGCCAGCAGCTTGGAGTCCGTCGGGGGCTACACCTTC. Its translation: CASSLESVGGYTF.

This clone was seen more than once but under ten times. The DNA for the CDR3 is TGTGCCAGCAGCTTGAGCGAAACCAGCTCCTACAATGAGCAGTTCTTC. Its translation is CASSLSETSSYNEQFF. V gene TRBV7-8 combines with J gene TRBJ2-1, with D unclear. The CDR3 totals 16 residues. Germline CDR1 SGHVS, CDR2 FQNEAQ. The V end was cut by 3 bases, the J end by 0 bases, with 12 bases between.

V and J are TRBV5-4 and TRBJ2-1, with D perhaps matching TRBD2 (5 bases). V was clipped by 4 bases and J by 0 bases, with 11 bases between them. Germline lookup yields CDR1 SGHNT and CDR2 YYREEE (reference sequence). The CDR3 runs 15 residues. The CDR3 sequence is CASSRWTGSYNEQFF. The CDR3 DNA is TGTGCCAGCAGCCGTTGGACTGGCTCCTACAATGAGCAGTTCTTC. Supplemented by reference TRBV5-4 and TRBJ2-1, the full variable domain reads ETGVTQSPTHLIKTRGQQVTLRCSSQSGHNTVSWYQQALGQGPQFIFQYYREEENGRGNFPPRFSGLQFPNYSSELNVNALELDDSALYLCASSRWTGSYNEQFFGPGTRLTVL.

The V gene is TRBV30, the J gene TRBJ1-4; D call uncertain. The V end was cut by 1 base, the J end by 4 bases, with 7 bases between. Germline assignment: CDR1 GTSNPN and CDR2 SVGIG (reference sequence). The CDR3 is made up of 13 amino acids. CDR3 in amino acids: CAWSGGGNEKLFF. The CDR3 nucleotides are TGTGCCTGGAGTGGCGGAGGTAATGAAAAACTGTTTTTT.

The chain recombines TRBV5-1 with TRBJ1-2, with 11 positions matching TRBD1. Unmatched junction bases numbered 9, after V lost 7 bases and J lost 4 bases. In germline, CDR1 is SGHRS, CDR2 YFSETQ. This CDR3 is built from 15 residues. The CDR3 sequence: CASQESGTGGYGYTF. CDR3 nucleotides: TGCGCCAGCCAGGAATCCGGGACAGGGGGCTATGGCTACACCTTC. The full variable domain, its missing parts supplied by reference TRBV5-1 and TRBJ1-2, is KAGVTQTPRYLIKTRGQQVTLSCSPISGHRSVSWYQQTPGQGLQFLFEYFSETQRNKGNFPGRFSGRQFSNSRSEMNVSTLELGDSALYLCASQESGTGGYGYTFGSGTRLTVV.

CDR3 coding DNA: TGTGCCAGCAGTCCCCCCAAGAGGCAGAACAATGAGCAGTTCTTC. Translating it yields CASSPPKRQNNEQFF. V and J are TRBV27 and TRBJ2-1; no definite D call. The CDR3 totals 15 residues. Trimming stripped 5 bases from V and 5 bases from J, with 16 bases between. CDR1 and CDR2 (germline): MNHEY, SMNVEV (reference sequence).

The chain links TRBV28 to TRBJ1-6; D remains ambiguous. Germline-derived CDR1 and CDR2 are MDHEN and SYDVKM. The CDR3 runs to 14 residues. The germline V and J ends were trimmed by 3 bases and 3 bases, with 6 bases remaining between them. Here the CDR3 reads CASSFSGYNSPLHF. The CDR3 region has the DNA TGTGCCAGCAGTTTCTCCGGCTATAATTCACCCCTCCACTTT.

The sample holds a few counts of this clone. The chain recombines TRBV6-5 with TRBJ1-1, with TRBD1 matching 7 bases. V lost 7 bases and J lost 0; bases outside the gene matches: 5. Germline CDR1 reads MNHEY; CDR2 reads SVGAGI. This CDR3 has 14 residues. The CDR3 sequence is CASTRQGVNTEAFF. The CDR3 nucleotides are TGTGCCAGCACCCGACAGGGCGTGAACACTGAAGCTTTCTTT.

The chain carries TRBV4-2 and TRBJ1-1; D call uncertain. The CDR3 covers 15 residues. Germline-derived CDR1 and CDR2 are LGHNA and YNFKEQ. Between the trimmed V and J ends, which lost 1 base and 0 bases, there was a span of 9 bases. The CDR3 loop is CASSQGSGMNTEAFF. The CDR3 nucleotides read TGTGCCAGCAGCCAAGGATCCGGGATGAACACTGAAGCTTTCTTT.

The CDR3: CASSPGTGNTGELFF. The CDR3, as DNA: TGTGCCAGCAGCCCAGGGACAGGGAACACCGGGGAGCTGTTTTTT. The chain links TRBV3-1 (or the pseudogene TRBV3-2) to TRBJ2-2; TRBD1 aligns across 8 bases. V shed 4 bases and J 1 base; nucleotides not matched to a gene: 2. The CDR3 has 15 residues. CDR1 and CDR2 (germline): LGHDT, YNNKEL (reference sequence).

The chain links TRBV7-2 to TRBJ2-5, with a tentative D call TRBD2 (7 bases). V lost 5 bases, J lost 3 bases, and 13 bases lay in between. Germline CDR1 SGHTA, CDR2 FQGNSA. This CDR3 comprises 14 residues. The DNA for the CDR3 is TGTGCCAGCAGCACAGGGACTAATAAAGAGACCCAGTACTTC. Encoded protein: CASSTGTNKETQYF.

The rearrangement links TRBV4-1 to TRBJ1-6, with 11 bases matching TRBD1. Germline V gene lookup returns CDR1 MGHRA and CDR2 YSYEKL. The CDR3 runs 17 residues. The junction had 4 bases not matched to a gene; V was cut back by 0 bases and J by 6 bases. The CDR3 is CASSQDPGQGVNSPLHF. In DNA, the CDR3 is TGCGCCAGCAGCCAAGACCCGGGACAGGGGGTTAATTCACCCCTCCACTTT.